These 6 T cell receptor beta chains were sequenced from one sample in a study of T cells in Graves' hyperthyroidism and ophthalmopathy. RNA transcripts served as the template for amplifying TCR beta CDR3 regions. The HTBI primer set drove a first-round RT-PCR of the TCR CDR3. TCRdb reprocessed the multiplex PCR reads with MiXCR, giving one entry per CDR3 protein. The data contain roughly 800,000 distinct CDR3 sequences, about two fifths of them singletons. The sample consisted of blood. Every receptor here comes from a man aged 18 to 30 with Graves' hyperthyroidism.

This clonotype came up many times. This CDR3 reads CASNSGESYEQYF. The CDR3 nucleotides read TGTGCCAGCAATAGCGGGGAATCCTACGAGCAGTACTTC. The chain uses TRBV25-1 and TRBJ2-7; TRBD2 aligns across 8 bases. CDR1 is MGHDK, CDR2 SYGVNS, per germline. CDR3 length equals 13 residues. V lost 7 bases and J lost 1; bases outside the gene matches: 3.

This clonotype has a handful of counts. The V and J genes are TRBV7-9 and TRBJ2-5, with a weak D call TRBD2 (7 bases). Trimming cost V 5 bases and J 6 bases, with 16 bases left between them. Per the germline V gene, CDR1 is SEHNR and CDR2 is FQNEAQ (reference sequence). The CDR3 is 14 residues long. The CDR3 bases are TGTGCCAGCAGCCTCGAGGGGGGGGGAAAGACCCAGTACTTC. It codes for CASSLEGGGKTQYF.

The table lists this clonotype with many counts. The chain has TRBV19 and TRBJ1-2; D might be TRBD1 (5 bases). This CDR3 comprises 15 residues. The V gene lost 3 bases and the J gene lost 3 bases, with 14 bases spanning the gap. The germline CDR1 and CDR2 sequences are LNHDA and SQIVND (reference sequence). In DNA, the CDR3 is TGTGCCAGTAGTATGGGGCGACAAGGCCACTATGGCTACACCTTC. This codes for CASSMGRQGHYGYTF.

The chain combines TRBV29-1 with TRBJ1-4, with 8 bases identical to TRBD1. Germline V gene lookup returns CDR1 SQVTM and CDR2 ANQGSEA. The CDR3 has 14 residues. The V and J ends lost 4 bases and 8 bases, in that order; junction bases with no gene match: 9. CDR3 region: CSVVQGASREKLFF. CDR3 DNA: TGCAGCGTTGTCCAGGGGGCGTCTCGGGAAAAACTGTTTTTT.

The genes are TRBV12-3 or TRBV12-4 and TRBJ1-5; TRBD1 agrees at 11 bases. J gave up 9 bases and V 5 bases, and 9 bases lay outside the gene matches. This CDR3 is built from 15 residues. CDR3 protein: CASSGDRGRERPQHF. The CDR3 DNA is TGTGCCAGCAGTGGGGACAGGGGGAGAGAGAGGCCCCAGCATTTT.

This clonotype has ten or more counts. The rearrangement joins TRBV7-9 to TRBJ1-2; D ambiguous. Germline values: CDR1 SEHNR, CDR2 FQNEAQ (reference sequence). The CDR3 is 11 residues long. The V end was cut by 1 base, the J end by 6 bases, with 3 bases between. The CDR3 DNA reads TGTGCCAGCAGCTTAGGACATGGCTACACCTTC. Amino acids: CASSLGHGYTF.